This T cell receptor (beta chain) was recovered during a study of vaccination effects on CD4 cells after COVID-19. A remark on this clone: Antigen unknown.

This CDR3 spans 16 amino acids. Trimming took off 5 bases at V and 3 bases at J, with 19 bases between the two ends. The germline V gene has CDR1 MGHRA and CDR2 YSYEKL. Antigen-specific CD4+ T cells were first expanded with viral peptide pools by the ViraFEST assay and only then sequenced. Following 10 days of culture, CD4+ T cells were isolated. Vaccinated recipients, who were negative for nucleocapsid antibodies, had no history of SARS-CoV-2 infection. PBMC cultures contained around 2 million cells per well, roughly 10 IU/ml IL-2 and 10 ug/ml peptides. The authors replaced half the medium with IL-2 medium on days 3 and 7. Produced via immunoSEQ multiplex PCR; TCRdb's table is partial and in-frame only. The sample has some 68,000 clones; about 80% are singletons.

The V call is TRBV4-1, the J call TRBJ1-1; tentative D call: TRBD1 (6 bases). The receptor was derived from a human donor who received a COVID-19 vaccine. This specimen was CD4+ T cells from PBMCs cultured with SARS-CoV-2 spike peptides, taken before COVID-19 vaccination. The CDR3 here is CASSSRTGAIYTEAFF. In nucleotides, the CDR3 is TGCGCCAGCAGCTCAAGGACGGGGGCTATTTACACTGAAGCTTTCTTT.